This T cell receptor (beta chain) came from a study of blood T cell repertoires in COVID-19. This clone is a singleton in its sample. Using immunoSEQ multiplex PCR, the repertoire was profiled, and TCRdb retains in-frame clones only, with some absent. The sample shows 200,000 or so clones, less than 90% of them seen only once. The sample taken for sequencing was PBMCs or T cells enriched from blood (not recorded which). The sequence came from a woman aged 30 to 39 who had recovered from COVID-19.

For the CDR3, the DNA is TGCAGTGCTAGTTTCCGGGGGTGGACCGGGGAGCTGTTTTTT. Encoded protein: CSASFRGWTGELFF. The genes are TRBV20-1 and TRBJ2-2, with a tentative D call TRBD2 (6 bases). CDR1 and CDR2 (germline): DFQATT, SNEGSKA (reference sequence). This CDR3 has 14 residues. V gave up 3 bases and J gave up 5 bases, with 13 bases separating them.